The sequence of this T cell receptor (beta chain) was determined in a study of T cell changes during pregnancy in multiple sclerosis. Assay used: immunoSEQ multiplex PCR; TCRdb lists only in-frame clones, some missing. The table records about 45,000 clones, about 90% of them present only once. Trimming took 0 bases from V and 3 from J; bases not matched to a gene: 7. In germline, CDR1 is SGHNT, CDR2 YYREEE (reference sequence). CDR3 size: 17 residues. The TCR sequence derives from a female donor with multiple sclerosis, enrolled in a pregnancy study. This chain links TRBV5-4 with TRBJ2-1; 9 bases match TRBD2. The sample here was peripheral blood, taken in the first trimester of pregnancy. Here the CDR3 DNA reads TGTGCCAGCAGCTTGGGCGCGGGGGGGCTGGGCTACAATGAGCAGTTCTTC. This codes for CASSLGAGGLGYNEQFF.